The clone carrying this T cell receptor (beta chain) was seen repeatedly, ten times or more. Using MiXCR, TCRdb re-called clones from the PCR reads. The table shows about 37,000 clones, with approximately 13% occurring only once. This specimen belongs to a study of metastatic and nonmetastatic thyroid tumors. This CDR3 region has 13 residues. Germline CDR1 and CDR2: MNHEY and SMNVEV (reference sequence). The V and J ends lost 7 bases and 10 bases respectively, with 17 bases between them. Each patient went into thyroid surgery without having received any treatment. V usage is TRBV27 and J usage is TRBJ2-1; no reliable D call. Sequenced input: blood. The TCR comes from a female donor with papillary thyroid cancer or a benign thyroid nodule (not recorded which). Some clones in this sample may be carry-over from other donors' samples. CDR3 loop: CASKEWELGEQFF. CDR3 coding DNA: TGTGCCAGCAAGGAGTGGGAACTGGGGGAGCAGTTCTTC.